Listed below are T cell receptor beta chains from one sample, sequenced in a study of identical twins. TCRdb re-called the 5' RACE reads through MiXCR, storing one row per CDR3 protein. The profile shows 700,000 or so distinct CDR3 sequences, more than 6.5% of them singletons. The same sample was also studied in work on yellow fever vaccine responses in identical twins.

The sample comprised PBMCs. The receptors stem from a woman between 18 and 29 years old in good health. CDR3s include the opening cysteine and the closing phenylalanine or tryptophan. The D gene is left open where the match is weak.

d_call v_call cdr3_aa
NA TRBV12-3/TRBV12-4 CASRLTGPGEQYF
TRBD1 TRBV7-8 CASSDRDSLSNEQFF
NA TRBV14 CASSQDRVSFETQYF
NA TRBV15 CATSRESGNSYEQYF
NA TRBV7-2 CASSLGRGLPSYNEQFF
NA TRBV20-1 CSVFDSGPYEQYF
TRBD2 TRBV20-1 CSARDLVGLAGTNTGELFF
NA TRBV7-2 CASSRGGRGMNTEAFF
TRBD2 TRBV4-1 CASSAPGRRYDEQYF
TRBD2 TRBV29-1 CSVFSGGQETQYF
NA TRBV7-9 CASSPSRIQETQYF
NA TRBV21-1 CASTTLGRRVSGANVLTF
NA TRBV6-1 CASSQGQGAFYNEQFF
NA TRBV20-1 CSASPPTLNEQFF
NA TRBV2 CASSRGTPSELFF
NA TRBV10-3 CAIRETGFTDTQYF
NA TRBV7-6 CASSLRDRSNYGYTF
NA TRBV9 CASSVATGLNYGYTF
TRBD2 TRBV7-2 CASSPVAGGPGETQYF
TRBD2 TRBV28 CASSRPPGAGAYNEQFF
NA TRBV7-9 CASSLIRGANEQFF
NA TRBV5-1 CASAGGASTDTQYF
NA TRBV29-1 CSVAKKGGNYGYTF
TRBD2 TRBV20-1 CSAMVAGKFF
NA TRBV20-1 CSASPEFGDHYGYTF
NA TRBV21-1 CASSLGGAGNPNEQFF
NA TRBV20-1 CSAKSTSFTYEQYF
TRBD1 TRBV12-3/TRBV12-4 CASSGTGTGYEQYF
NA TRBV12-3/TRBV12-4 CASSIGTLAEAFF
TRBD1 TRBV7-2 CASSLIQGGMAFF
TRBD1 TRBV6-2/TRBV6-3 CASSRGQISNQPQHF
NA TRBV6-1 CASSRRTAYSGANVLTF
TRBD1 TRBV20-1 CSARAGTGNTEAFF
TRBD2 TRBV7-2 CASSWGLAGGPYEQYF
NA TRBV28 CASSLFRQLTDTQYF
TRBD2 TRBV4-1 CASSQDPVTGGRFF
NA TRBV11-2 CASSLFGGGGYTF
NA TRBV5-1 CASMGPLGLYEQYF
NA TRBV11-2 CASTNTGSSYNEQFF
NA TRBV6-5 CASSYPLGPQPTYEQYF
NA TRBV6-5 CATIKRGGTSTDTQYF
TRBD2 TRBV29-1 CSVGGGLAGKKSYNEQFF
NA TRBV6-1 CASRAGSNSPLHF